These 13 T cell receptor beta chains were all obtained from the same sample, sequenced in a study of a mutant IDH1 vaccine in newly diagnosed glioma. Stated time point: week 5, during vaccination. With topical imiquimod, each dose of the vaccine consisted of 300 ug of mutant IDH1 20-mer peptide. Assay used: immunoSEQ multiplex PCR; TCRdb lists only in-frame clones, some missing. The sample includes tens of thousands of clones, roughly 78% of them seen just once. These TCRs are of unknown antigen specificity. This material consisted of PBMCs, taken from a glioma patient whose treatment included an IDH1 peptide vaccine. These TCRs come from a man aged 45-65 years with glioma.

CDR3 DNA sequence: TGTGCCAGCGATTTACAGGGCTATGGCTACACCTTC. Translating it yields CASDLQGYGYTF. The V call is TRBV2, the J call TRBJ1-2, with D maybe TRBD1 (6 bases). Trimming pared 8 bases from V and 4 bases from J, leaving 11 bases between. Germline values: CDR1 SNHLY, CDR2 FYNNEI. The CDR3 spans 12 residues.

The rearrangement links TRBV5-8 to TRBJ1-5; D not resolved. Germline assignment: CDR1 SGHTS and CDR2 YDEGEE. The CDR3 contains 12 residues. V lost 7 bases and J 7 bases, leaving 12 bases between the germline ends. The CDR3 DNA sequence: TGTGCCAGCGGCGTGGGAGGACAGCCCCAGCATTTT. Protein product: CASGVGGQPQHF.

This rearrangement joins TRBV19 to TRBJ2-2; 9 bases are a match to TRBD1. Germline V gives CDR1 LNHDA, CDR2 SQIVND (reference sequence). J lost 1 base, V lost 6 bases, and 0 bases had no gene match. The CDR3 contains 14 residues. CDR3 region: CASRGQGNTGELFF. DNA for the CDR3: TGTGCCAGTAGGGGACAGGGGAACACCGGGGAGCTGTTTTTT.

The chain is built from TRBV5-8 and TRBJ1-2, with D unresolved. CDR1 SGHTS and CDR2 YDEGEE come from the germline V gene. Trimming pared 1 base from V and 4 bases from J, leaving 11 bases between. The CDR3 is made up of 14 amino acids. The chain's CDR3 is CASSLNPGGYGYTF. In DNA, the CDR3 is TGTGCCAGCAGCTTGAATCCAGGCGGCTATGGCTACACCTTC.

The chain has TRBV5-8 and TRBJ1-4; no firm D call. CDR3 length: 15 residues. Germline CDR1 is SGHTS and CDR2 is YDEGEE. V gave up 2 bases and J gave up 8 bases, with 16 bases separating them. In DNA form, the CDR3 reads TGTGCCAGCAGCTTTGGTGACGGGGTCCGGGAAAAACTGTTTTTT. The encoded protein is CASSFGDGVREKLFF.

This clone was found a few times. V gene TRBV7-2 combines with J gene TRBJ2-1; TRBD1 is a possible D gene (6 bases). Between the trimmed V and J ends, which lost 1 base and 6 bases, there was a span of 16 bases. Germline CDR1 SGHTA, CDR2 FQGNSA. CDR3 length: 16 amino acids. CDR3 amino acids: CASSLVMRRGSNEQFF. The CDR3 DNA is TGTGCCAGCAGCTTAGTAATGCGCAGGGGCTCCAATGAGCAGTTCTTC.

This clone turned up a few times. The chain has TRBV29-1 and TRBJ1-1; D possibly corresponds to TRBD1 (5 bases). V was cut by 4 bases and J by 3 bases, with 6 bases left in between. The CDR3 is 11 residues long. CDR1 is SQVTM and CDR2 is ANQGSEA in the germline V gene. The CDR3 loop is CSVGGYTEAFF. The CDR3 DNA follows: TGCAGCGTTGGGGGGTACACTGAAGCTTTCTTT.

CDR3: CASSSDLTQDEQYF. CDR3 DNA sequence: TGTGCCAGCAGTTCGGACCTAACCCAGGACGAGCAGTACTTC. The gene calls are TRBV5-4 and TRBJ2-7; D uncertain. The CDR3 is 14 amino acids. Trimming took off 5 bases at V and 5 bases at J, with 17 bases between the two ends. CDR1 SGHNT and CDR2 YYREEE come from the germline V gene (reference sequence). Full variable domain (rest looked up from reference TRBV5-4 and TRBJ2-7): ETGVTQSPTHLIKTRGQQVTLRCSSQSGHNTVSWYQQALGQGPQFIFQYYREEENGRGNFPPRFSGLQFPNYSSELNVNALELDDSALYLCASSSDLTQDEQYFGPGTRLTVT.

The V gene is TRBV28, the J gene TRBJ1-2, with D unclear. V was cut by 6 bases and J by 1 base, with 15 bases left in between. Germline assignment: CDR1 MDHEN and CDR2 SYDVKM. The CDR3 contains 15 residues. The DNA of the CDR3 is TGTGCCAGCAGACTTCTCGACCGGGATAACTATGGCTACACCTTC. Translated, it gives CASRLLDRDNYGYTF.

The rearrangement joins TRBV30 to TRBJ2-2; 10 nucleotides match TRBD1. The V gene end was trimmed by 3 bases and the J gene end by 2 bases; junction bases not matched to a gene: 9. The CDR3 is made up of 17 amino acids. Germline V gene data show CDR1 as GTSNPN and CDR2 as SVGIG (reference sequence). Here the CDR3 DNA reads TGTGCCTGGAGACGACAGGGGGCGAGATCCAACACCGGGGAGCTGTTTTTT. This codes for CAWRRQGARSNTGELFF.

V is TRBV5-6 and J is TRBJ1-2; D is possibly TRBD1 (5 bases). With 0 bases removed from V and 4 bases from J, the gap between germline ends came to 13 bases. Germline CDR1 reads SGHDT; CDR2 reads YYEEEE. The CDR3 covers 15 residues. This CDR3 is CASSLVVSRVYGYTF. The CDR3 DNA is TGTGCCAGCAGCTTGGTGGTATCCAGGGTCTATGGCTACACCTTC.

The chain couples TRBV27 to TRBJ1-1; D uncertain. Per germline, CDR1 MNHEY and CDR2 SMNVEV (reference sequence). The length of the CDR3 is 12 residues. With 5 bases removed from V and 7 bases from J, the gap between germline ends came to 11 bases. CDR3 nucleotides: TGTGCCAGCAGTAGATACGACGGTGAAGCTTTCTTT. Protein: CASSRYDGEAFF.

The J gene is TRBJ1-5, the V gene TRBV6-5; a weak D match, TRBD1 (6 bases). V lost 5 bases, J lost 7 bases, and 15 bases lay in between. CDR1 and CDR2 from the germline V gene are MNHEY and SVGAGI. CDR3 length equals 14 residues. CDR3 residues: CASSARRGGQPQHF. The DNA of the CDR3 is TGTGCCAGCAGTGCCCGGAGGGGGGGCCAGCCCCAGCATTTT.